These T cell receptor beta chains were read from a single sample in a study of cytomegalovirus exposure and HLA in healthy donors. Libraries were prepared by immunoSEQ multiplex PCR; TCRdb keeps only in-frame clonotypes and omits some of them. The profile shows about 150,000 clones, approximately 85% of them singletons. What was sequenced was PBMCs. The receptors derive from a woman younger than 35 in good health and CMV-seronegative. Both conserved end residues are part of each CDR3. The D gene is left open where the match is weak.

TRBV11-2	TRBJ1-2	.	CASSLAGRGYTF	TGTGCCAGCAGCTTAGCCGGCAGGGGCTACACCTTC
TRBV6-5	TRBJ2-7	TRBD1	CATRPGTGGFGEQYF	TGTGCCACGCGGCCCGGGACAGGGGGGTTTGGCGAGCAGTACTTC
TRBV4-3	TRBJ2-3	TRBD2	CASSQGLADTDTQYF	TGCGCCAGCAGCCAGGGACTAGCGGATACAGATACGCAGTATTTT
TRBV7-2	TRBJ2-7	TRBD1	CASSFGQGPSYEQYF	TGTGCCAGCAGCTTCGGACAGGGGCCTTCCTACGAGCAGTACTTC
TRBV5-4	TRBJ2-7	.	CASSLGPGGSYEQYF	TGTGCCAGCAGCTTGGGCCCAGGAGGTTCCTACGAGCAGTACTTC
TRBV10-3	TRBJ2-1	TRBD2	CAIASGADNEQFF	TGTGCCATCGCCAGCGGGGCAGACAATGAGCAGTTCTTC
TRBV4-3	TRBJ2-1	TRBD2	CASSQVLAGALWQFF	TGCGCCAGCAGCCAAGTCCTAGCGGGGGCCCTGTGGCAGTTCTTC
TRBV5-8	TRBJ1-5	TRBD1	CASSLADRGISNQPQHF	TGTGCCAGCAGCTTGGCTGACAGGGGAATCAGCAATCAGCCCCAGCATTTT
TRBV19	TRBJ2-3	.	CASSIASLTYVLGTQYF	TGTGCCAGTAGTATCGCGAGTCTAACCTACGTCCTTGGTACGCAGTATTTT
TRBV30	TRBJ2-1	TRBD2	CAGGGENYNEQFF	TGTGCCGGGGGAGGGGAGAACTACAATGAGCAGTTCTTC